Reported below is one T cell receptor (beta chain). Its antigen is currently unknown. Extraction yielded at least 6 micrograms of total RNA per sample. This record belongs to a study of blood T cells in healthy people across ages. Study-wide results and caveats: Comparison with aged donors showed that long-lived donors had more naive CD4+ cells and higher diversity. Per million T cells, TCR beta diversity dropped roughly linearly as age increased.

A J-beta primer mix and a sample-barcoded 5' primer were used in a second PCR of about 6 to 12 cycles. A template-switch adaptor containing 12 random nucleotides labeled each cDNA molecule. TCRdb redid the calling of the 5' RACE reads with MiXCR, one entry per CDR3 protein. The data hold hundreds of thousands of distinct CDR3 sequences, with less than 60% observed a single time. With 1 base removed from V and 6 bases from J, the gap between germline ends came to 17 bases. Germline V gene data show CDR1 as LGHNA and CDR2 as YNFKEQ. CDR3 length: 16 amino acids. The chain joins TRBV4-2 to TRBJ2-3, with D tentatively TRBD1 or TRBD2 (5 bases each). Sequencing used blood. The sequence was collected from a man older than 75 in good health. The CDR3 spells CASSQVEGTGEDTQYF. DNA of the CDR3: TGTGCCAGCAGCCAAGTAGAGGGGACGGGTGAGGATACGCAGTATTTT.